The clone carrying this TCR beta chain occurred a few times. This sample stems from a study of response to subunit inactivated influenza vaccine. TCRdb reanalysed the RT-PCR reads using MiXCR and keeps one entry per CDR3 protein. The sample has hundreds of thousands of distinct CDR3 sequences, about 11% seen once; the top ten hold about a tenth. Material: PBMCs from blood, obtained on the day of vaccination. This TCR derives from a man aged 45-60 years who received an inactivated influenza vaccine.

In DNA form, the CDR3 reads TGTGCCACCAGCAGAGCTTACACCGGGGAGCTGTTTTTT. Translating it yields CATSRAYTGELFF. The chain is built from TRBV15 and TRBJ2-2; D gene ambiguous. The CDR3 runs 13 residues. Germline V gene sequence: CDR1 LNHNV, CDR2 YYDKDF (reference sequence). The V end was cut by 1 base, the J end by 3 bases, with 3 bases between. The entire variable domain, with the rest obtained from reference TRBV15 and TRBJ2-2, is as follows: DAMVIQNPRYQVTQFGKPVTLSCSQTLNHNVMYWYQQKSSQAPKLLFHYYDKDFNNEADTPDNFQSRRPNTSFCFLDIRSPGLGDTAMYLCATSRAYTGELFFGEGSRLTVL.